Listed below are T cell receptor beta chains from one sample, sequenced in a study of response to subunit inactivated influenza vaccine. MiXCR, run by TCRdb on the RT-PCR reads, gives a single entry per CDR3 protein. The sample contains over 750,000 distinct CDR3 sequences, 20% to 25% of which appear only once. The sequenced sample was PBMCs from blood, obtained more than 4 days after vaccination. These receptors all come from a man aged 45-60 years who received an inactivated influenza vaccine. CDR3s include the opening cysteine and the closing phenylalanine or tryptophan. A D gene is named only where the DNA matches it firmly. The size field is filled for only some rows; it gives once, few, many or a size class.

J gene,clone size,D gene,V gene,CDR3 protein,CDR3 DNA
TRBJ1-6,-,-,TRBV7-9,CASSFNNPPNSPLHF,TGTGCCAGCAGCTTTAACAATCCTCCTAATTCACCCCTCCACTTT
TRBJ2-2,few,-,TRBV19,CARVNREIGELFF,TGTGCCCGAGTAAACAGGGAAATCGGGGAGCTGTTTTTT
TRBJ2-1,-,TRBD1,TRBV25-1,CASSWPGQGHNEQFF,TGTGCCAGCAGTTGGCCGGGACAGGGGCACAATGAGCAGTTCTTC
TRBJ2-1,few,TRBD2,TRBV5-1,CASSLAWVTSGAPYNEQFF,TGCGCCAGCAGCTTGGCCTGGGTGACTAGCGGGGCGCCGTACAATGAGCAGTTCTTC
TRBJ2-3,-,TRBD1,TRBV28,CASSATGDRVTDTQYF,TGTGCCAGCAGTGCGACAGGGGATCGTGTAACAGATACGCAGTATTTT
TRBJ1-2,-,-,TRBV19,CASLGRDSYGYTF,TGTGCCAGTCTAGGACGCGACTCCTATGGCTACACCTTC
TRBJ2-2,-,-,TRBV20-1,CSARPPIGTGELFF,TGCAGTGCTCGCCCCCCGATTGGGACCGGGGAGCTGTTTTTT
TRBJ2-7,-,-,TRBV7-9,CASSPRRGRSEQYF,TGTGCCAGCAGCCCCCGCAGGGGACGTTCCGAGCAGTACTTC
TRBJ1-4,few,-,TRBV4-1,CASSPDVFLSYEKLFF,TGCGCCAGCAGCCCAGATGTTTTTTTGTCCTATGAAAAACTGTTTTTT
TRBJ1-1,-,-,TRBV20-1,CSARRGHGNTEAFF,TGCAGTGCTAGGCGAGGACATGGGAACACTGAAGCTTTCTTT
TRBJ2-5,few,-,TRBV11-2,CASSLDRGGEQETQYF,TGTGCCAGCAGCTTAGATCGTGGGGGTGAGCAAGAGACCCAGTACTTC
TRBJ1-1,-,-,TRBV14,CASSQENWSWGAFF,TGTGCCAGCAGCCAAGAAAATTGGTCCTGGGGAGCTTTCTTT
TRBJ2-5,few,TRBD1,TRBV20-1,CSASPPGTGGRETQYF,TGCAGTGCCAGTCCACCCGGGACAGGGGGCCGGGAGACCCAGTACTTC
TRBJ2-5,-,TRBD2,TRBV7-2,CASSRGSGLVETQYF,TGTGCCAGCAGCCGGGGTAGCGGACTAGTGGAGACCCAGTACTTC
TRBJ2-3,-,-,TRBV19,CASSQLQGRADTQYF,TGTGCCAGTAGCCAACTTCAGGGACGGGCAGATACGCAGTATTTT
TRBJ1-2,-,TRBD1,TRBV12-3/TRBV12-4,CASSLSDRENGYTF,TGTGCCAGCAGTTTGTCGGACAGGGAAAATGGCTACACCTTC
TRBJ2-1,few,TRBD2,TRBV29-1,CSVRLAGGYYNEQFF,TGCAGCGTGAGACTAGCGGGGGGATACTACAATGAGCAGTTCTTC
TRBJ2-7,-,TRBD2,TRBV15,CATSSILSRDYTYEQYF,TGTGCCACCAGCAGCATTTTAAGTAGGGACTATACCTACGAGCAGTACTTC
TRBJ1-2,-,-,TRBV5-1,CASSLVSESYYGYTF,TGCGCCAGCAGCTTGGTTTCGGAGAGTTACTATGGCTACACCTTC
TRBJ1-5,many,-,TRBV20-1,CSASKGDQPQHF,TGCAGTGCTAGTAAGGGGGATCAGCCCCAGCATTTT
TRBJ2-6,-,-,TRBV6-1,CASRGGGSSGANVLTF,TGTGCCAGCAGAGGAGGGGGGAGCTCTGGGGCCAACGTCCTGACTTTC
TRBJ1-2,few,-,TRBV10-3,CAISESLRNYGYTF,TGTGCCATCAGTGAGTCGCTACGAAACTATGGCTACACCTTC
TRBJ1-4,once,TRBD1,TRBV4-3,CASSRTGTSEKLFF,TGCGCCAGCAGCCGGACAGGGACGTCGGAAAAACTGTTTTTT
TRBJ2-7,few,-,TRBV5-1,CASSLASRVGQYEQYF,TGCGCCAGCAGCTTGGCCTCCAGGGTAGGTCAATACGAGCAGTACTTC
TRBJ1-1,-,TRBD1,TRBV5-1,CASSPRDRAQAFF,TGCGCCAGCAGCCCGCGGGACAGGGCTCAAGCTTTCTTT
TRBJ2-7,-,-,TRBV20-1,CSASDPSASYEQYF,TGCAGTGCTAGCGATCCCTCAGCATCCTACGAGCAGTACTTC
TRBJ2-3,-,-,TRBV6-6,CASSYSREDTQYF,TGTGCCAGCAGTTACTCGAGGGAAGATACGCAGTATTTT
TRBJ2-1,-,TRBD2,TRBV6-2/TRBV6-3,CASKILAGGPSSYNEQFF,TGTGCCAGCAAGATACTAGCGGGAGGCCCTAGCTCCTACAATGAGCAGTTCTTC